This passage covers 8 T cell receptor beta chains from one sample sequenced in a study of control samples from healthy donors and cancer patients. TCRdb's table, derived via immunoSEQ multiplex PCR, lists solely in-frame clones and lacks some. The sample holds 120,000 to 150,000 clones, 75% to 95% seen once. Sequencing was done on a sample of blood. The receptors derive from a man aged 30 to 39 in good health.

This clone appeared a few times. The chain is built from TRBV19 and TRBJ2-2; D perhaps matches TRBD1 (6 bases). CDR1 and CDR2 (germline): LNHDA, SQIVND (reference sequence). CDR3 length: 14 residues. The ends were cut back, 6 bases at V and 3 bases at J, with 11 bases in the middle. The CDR3 DNA is TGTGCCAGTAGCACTGACAGGTACACCGGGGAGCTGTTTTTT. Protein sequence: CASSTDRYTGELFF.

The gene calls are TRBV28 and TRBJ2-7; the D call may be TRBD1 or TRBD2 (5 bases each). CDR3 size: 13 residues. Germline V gene lookup returns CDR1 MDHEN and CDR2 SYDVKM. V was shortened by 5 bases and J by 3 bases, with 11 bases between the two germline ends. DNA for the CDR3: TGTGCCAGCAGTCCCGGGACCCTCTACGAGCAGTACTTC. It specifies CASSPGTLYEQYF.

This clone was detected a few times. The J gene is TRBJ1-5, the V gene TRBV30; D possibly corresponds to TRBD1 (6 bases). Germline V CDR1 and CDR2: GTSNPN, SVGIG (reference sequence). This CDR3 comprises 16 residues. The V end lost 0 bases, the J end lost 4 bases, and 16 bases lay between the germline ends. This CDR3 reads CAWSVASRTANQPQHF. As DNA, the CDR3 is TGTGCCTGGAGTGTAGCGTCGCGGACAGCAAATCAGCCCCAGCATTTT.

Here the CDR3 reads CASSIWGRGGPQHF. The CDR3 bases are TGTGCCAGTAGTATATGGGGGCGCGGGGGACCCCAGCATTTT. This chain links TRBV19 with TRBJ1-5, with a weak D call TRBD1 (6 bases). The germline gives CDR1 LNHDA, CDR2 SQIVND (reference sequence). This CDR3 contains 14 residues. Trimming stripped 2 bases from V and 10 bases from J, with 15 bases between.

The chain joins TRBV5-1 to TRBJ1-1; D call uncertain. V was cut by 5 bases and J by 1 base, with 6 bases left in between. The CDR3 consists of 12 residues. Germline CDR1 is SGHRS and CDR2 is YFSETQ. In DNA, the CDR3 is TGCGCCAGCAGGAGCGGGAACACTGAAGCTTTCTTT. Amino acids: CASRSGNTEAFF.

The chain recombines TRBV28 with TRBJ1-5; D might be TRBD1 (5 bases). The CDR3 totals 14 residues. The germline V and J ends were trimmed by 5 bases and 7 bases, with 15 bases remaining between them. Germline V CDR1 and CDR2: MDHEN, SYDVKM. CDR3 sequence (DNA): TGTGCCAGCAGTCCGGGCAGGGTGGGGCAGCCCCAGCATTTT. This encodes CASSPGRVGQPQHF.

This chain connects TRBV5-4 to TRBJ1-3, with D unclear. The CDR3 extends over 15 amino acids. Trimming took 4 bases from V and 3 from J, leaving 14 bases between them. CDR1 and CDR2 (germline): SGHNT, YYREEE (reference sequence). CDR3 in amino acids: CASSLERGGGNTIYF. As DNA, the CDR3 is TGTGCCAGCAGCCTTGAGCGAGGCGGTGGAAACACCATATATTTT.

V usage is TRBV29-1 and J usage is TRBJ1-1, with D hard to call. CDR3 size: 11 residues. V shed 6 bases and J shed 8 bases, with 13 bases lying between them. CDR1 is SQVTM and CDR2 is ANQGSEA in the germline V gene. Here the CDR3 DNA reads TGCAGCGTCCCAAAAGGTAACGAAGCTTTCTTT. Residues: CSVPKGNEAFF.